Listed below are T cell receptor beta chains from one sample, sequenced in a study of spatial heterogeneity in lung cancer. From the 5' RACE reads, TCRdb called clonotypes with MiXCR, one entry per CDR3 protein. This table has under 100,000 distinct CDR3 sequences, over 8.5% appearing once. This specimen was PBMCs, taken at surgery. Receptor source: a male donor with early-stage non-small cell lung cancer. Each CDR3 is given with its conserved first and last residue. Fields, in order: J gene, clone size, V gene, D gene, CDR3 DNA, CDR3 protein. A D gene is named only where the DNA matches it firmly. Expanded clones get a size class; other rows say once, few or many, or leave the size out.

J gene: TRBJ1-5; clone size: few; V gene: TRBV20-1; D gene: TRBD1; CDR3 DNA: TGCAGTGCTAGAGATTCTGGACAGGGCGCGAATCAGCCCCAGCATTTT; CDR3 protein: CSARDSGQGANQPQHF
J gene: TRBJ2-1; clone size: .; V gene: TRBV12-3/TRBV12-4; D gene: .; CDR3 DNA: TGTGCCAGCAGTCCACGACTGGCTAGCGCGAGGAATGAGCAGTTCTTC; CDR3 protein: CASSPRLASARNEQFF
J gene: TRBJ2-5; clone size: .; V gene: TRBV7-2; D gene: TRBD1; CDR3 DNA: TGTGCCAGCAGCCGAATTGCCGGGACAGTCAAAGAGACCCAGTACTTC; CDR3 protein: CASSRIAGTVKETQYF
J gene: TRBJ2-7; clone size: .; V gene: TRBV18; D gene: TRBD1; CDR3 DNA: TGTGCCAGCTCACCTTTCCGGGACAGGGCGTACGAGCAGTACTTC; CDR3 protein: CASSPFRDRAYEQYF
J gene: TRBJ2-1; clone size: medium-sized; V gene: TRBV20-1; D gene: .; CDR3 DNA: TGCAGTGCTAGCTCACCGACTAGAGGGGTCTACAATGAGCAGTTCTTC; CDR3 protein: CSASSPTRGVYNEQFF
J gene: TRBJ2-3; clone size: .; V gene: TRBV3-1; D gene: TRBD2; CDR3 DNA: TGTGCCAGCAGCCAAGCAGGTAGCGGGAGGCCCACAGATACGCAGTATTTT; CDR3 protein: CASSQAGSGRPTDTQYF
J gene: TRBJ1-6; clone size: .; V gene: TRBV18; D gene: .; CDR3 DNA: TGTGCCAGCTCACCGGGCGGTCCTTATAATTCACCCCTCCACTTT; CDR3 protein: CASSPGGPYNSPLHF
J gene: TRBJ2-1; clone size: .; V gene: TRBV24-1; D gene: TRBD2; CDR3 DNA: TGTGCCACCAGTGATTTCAATCTAGCGGGAGAGCAGTTCTTC; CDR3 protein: CATSDFNLAGEQFF
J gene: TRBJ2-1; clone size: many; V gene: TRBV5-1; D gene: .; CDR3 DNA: TGCGCCAGCAGCTTCCAGGGGGGCTACAATGAGCAGTTCTTC; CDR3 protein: CASSFQGGYNEQFF
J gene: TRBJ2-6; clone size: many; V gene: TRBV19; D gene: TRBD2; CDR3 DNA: TGTGCCAGTAGTATAGGGGACTACTCAACTTCTGGGGCCAACGTCCTGACTTTC; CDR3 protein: CASSIGDYSTSGANVLTF
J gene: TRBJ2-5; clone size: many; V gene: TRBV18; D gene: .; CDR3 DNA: TGTGCCAGCTCACCATCCGGGGGCGAGACCCAGTACTTC; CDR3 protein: CASSPSGGETQYF
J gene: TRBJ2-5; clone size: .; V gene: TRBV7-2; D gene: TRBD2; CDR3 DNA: TGTGCCAGCAGCTTATGGAGCGGGAGAGAGGAGACCCAGTACTTC; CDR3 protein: CASSLWSGREETQYF
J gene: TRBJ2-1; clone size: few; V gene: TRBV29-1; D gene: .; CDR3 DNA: TGCAGCGTTGAAGAGGGGACGGGTAACTCCTACAATGAGCAGTTCTTC; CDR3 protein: CSVEEGTGNSYNEQFF
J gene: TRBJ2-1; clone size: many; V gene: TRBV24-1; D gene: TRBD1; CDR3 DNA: TGTGCCACCAGTGATCCCGGGACAGGGGGAGGTGAGCAGTTCTTC; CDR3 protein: CATSDPGTGGGEQFF
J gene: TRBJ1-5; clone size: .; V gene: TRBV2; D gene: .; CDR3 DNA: TGTGCCAGCAATCGAGAGGGTAGCAATCAGCCCCAGCATTTT; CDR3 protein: CASNREGSNQPQHF
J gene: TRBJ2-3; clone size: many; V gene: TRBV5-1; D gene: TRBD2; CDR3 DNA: TGCGCCAGCAGTTGGGGCGCCGGCGGGAGTTCAGATACGCAGTATTTT; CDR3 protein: CASSWGAGGSSDTQYF
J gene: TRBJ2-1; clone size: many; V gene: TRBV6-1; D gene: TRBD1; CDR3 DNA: TGTGCCAGCAGCGAGGAACCACAGGGGGTCAATGAGCAGTTCTTC; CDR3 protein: CASSEEPQGVNEQFF
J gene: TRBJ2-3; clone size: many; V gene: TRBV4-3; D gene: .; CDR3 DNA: TGCGCCAGCAGCCAAGATCCAGTAGCCTTATCCCTCACAGATACGCAGTATTTT; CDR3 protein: CASSQDPVALSLTDTQYF
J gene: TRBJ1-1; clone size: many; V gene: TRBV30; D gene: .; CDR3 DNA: TGTGCCTGGGGTGAAGGGCCGCGGACTGAAGCTTTCTTT; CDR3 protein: CAWGEGPRTEAFF
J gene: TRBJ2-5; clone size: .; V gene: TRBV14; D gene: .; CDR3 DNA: TGTGCCAGCAGCCAAGGAGGGTTTTTTTTAGAGACCCAGTACTTC; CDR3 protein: CASSQGGFFLETQYF
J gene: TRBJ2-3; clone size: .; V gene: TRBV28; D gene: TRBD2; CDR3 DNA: TGTGCCAGCCACTCTAGCGGGAGGGCCACAGATACGCAGTATTTT; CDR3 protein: CASHSSGRATDTQYF
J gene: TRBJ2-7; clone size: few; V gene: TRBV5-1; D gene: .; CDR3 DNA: TGCGCCAGCAGCTTGGGAAGAAGCGAGCAGTACTTC; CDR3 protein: CASSLGRSEQYF
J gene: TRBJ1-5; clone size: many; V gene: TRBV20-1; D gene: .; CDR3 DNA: TGCAGTGCTAGAATTGATAGCAATCAGCCCCAGCATTTT; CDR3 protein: CSARIDSNQPQHF